This T cell receptor beta chain came from a study of response to subunit inactivated influenza vaccine. Points from the study as a whole: T cells newly recruited by each seasonal influenza vaccination are few, the authors suggested.

The CDR3 covers 15 residues. CDR1 and CDR2 from the germline V gene are SGHTA and FQGNSA. The germline V and J ends were trimmed by 4 bases and 0 bases, with 13 bases remaining between them. This clonotype appeared a few times. Its antigen is not known. TCRdb used MiXCR to reprocess the RT-PCR reads, holding one entry per CDR3 protein. The data contain about 570,000 distinct CDR3 sequences, about 10% of them singletons. These data were likewise used in another study, on T cells expressing NK-cell markers. According to that study: As the method of synthesis, 5'RACE template switching with UMIs yielded TCR beta cDNA. The sequencing cohort of eight donors included seven HCMV-seropositive individuals and one seronegative individual. Researchers report these clonotypes also headed the CD3+CD56-NKG2C+ fraction in four donors.

The clonotype originates from a man aged 50-59 years who received an inactivated influenza vaccine. The input for sequencing was PBMCs from blood, taken on the day of vaccination. The chain employs TRBV7-2 and TRBJ2-7; D remains ambiguous. The CDR3 reads CASSSPGRSSYEQYF. In DNA form, the CDR3 reads TGTGCCAGCAGCTCCCCCGGCAGGTCCTCCTACGAGCAGTACTTC.